These T cell receptor beta chains were read from a single sample in a study of a mutant IDH1 vaccine in newly diagnosed glioma. These TCRs' antigens remain unknown. The method was immunoSEQ multiplex PCR; TCRdb's version includes in-frame clones alone and lacks a portion of them. The sample contains about 54,000 clones, about four fifths of which appear only once. The sequences come from PBMCs, collected from a glioma patient whose treatment included an IDH1 peptide vaccine. The receptors shown here come from a man in his forties or fifties with glioma. The CDR3 runs from the conserved cysteine through the conserved F or W. The D gene is left open where the match is weak. Rows may omit the clone size; those that give it use once, few, many or a size class.

abundance	v_gene	j_gene	d_gene	CDR3aa	CDR3nt
once	TRBV2	TRBJ2-2	NA	CASSVGETGELFF	TGTGCCAGCAGTGTTGGGGAAACCGGGGAGCTGTTTTTT
NA	TRBV5-4	TRBJ2-6	NA	CASSPSGANVLTF	TGTGCCAGCAGCCCTTCTGGGGCCAACGTCCTGACTTTC
once	TRBV11-2	TRBJ2-7	TRBD2	CASSLVSSGGGEQYF	TGTGCCAGCAGCTTAGTGTCTAGCGGGGGGGGTGAGCAGTACTTC
NA	TRBV6-5	TRBJ1-2	TRBD1	CASSPTGQGAGGYTF	TGTGCCAGCAGTCCCACCGGACAGGGGGCAGGTGGCTACACCTTC
NA	TRBV5-6	TRBJ2-7	NA	CASSLGDTLSYEQYF	TGTGCCAGCAGCTTGGGGGACACTCTTTCCTACGAGCAGTACTTC
NA	TRBV30	TRBJ1-2	NA	CAWSAQGVGEGYTF	TGTGCCTGGAGTGCCCAGGGCGTAGGGGAGGGCTACACCTTC
NA	TRBV7-9	TRBJ1-3	NA	CASSQSSGNTIYF	TGTGCCAGCAGCCAGAGCTCTGGAAACACCATATATTTT
NA	TRBV13	TRBJ2-1	TRBD2	CASSLGTSGFF	TGTGCCAGCAGCTTGGGGACTAGCGGGTTCTTC
NA	TRBV7-8	TRBJ1-2	NA	CASSLGDGYEGYTF	TGTGCCAGCAGCTTAGGAGACGGTTATGAGGGCTACACCTTC
NA	TRBV5-5	TRBJ2-7	TRBD1	CASSSGQDYEQYF	TGTGCCAGCAGCTCTGGACAGGACTACGAGCAGTACTTC
NA	TRBV6-6	TRBJ1-1	TRBD1	CASTAGGTEAFF	TGTGCCAGCACCGCAGGGGGCACTGAAGCTTTCTTT
NA	TRBV29-1	TRBJ1-2	TRBD1	CSGQDRVNGYTF	TGCAGCGGCCAGGACAGGGTGAATGGCTACACCTTC
NA	TRBV5-1	TRBJ2-5	NA	CASMSQQETQYF	TGCGCCAGCATGTCGCAGCAGGAGACCCAGTACTTC